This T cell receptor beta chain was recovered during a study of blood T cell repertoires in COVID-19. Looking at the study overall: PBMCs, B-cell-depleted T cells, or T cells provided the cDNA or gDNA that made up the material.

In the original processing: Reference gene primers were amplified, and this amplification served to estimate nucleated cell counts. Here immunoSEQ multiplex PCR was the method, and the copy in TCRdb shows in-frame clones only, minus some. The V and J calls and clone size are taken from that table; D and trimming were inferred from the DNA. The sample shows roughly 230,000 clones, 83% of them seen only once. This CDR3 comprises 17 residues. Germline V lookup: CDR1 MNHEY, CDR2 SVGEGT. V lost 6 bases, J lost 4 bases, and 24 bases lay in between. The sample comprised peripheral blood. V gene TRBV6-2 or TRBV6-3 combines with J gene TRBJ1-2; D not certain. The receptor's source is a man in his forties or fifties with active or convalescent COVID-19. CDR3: CASSYLPEAASLYGYTF. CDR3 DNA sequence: TGTGCCAGCAGCTATCTCCCTGAGGCGGCGTCTCTCTATGGCTACACCTTC.